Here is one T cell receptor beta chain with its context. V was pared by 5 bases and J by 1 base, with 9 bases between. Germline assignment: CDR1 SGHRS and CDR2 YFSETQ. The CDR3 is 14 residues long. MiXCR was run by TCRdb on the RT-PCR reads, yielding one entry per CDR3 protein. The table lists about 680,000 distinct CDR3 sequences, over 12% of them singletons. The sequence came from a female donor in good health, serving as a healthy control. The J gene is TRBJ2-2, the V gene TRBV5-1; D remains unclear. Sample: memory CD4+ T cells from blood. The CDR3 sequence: CASRLIENTGELFF. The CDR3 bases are TGCGCCAGCAGATTGATAGAGAACACCGGGGAGCTGTTTTTT.